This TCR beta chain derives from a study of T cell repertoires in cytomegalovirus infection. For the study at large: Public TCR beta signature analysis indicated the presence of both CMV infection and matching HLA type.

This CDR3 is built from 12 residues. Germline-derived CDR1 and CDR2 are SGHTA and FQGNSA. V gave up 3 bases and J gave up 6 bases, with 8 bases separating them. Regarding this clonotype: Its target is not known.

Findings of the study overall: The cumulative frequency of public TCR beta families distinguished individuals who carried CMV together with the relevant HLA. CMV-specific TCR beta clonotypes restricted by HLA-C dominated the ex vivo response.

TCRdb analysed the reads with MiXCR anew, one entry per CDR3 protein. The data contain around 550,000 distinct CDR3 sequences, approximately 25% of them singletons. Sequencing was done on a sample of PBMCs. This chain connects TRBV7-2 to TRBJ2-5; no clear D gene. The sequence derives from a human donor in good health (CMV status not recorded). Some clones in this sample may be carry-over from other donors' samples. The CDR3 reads CASSLEVKTQYF. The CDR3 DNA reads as TGTGCCAGCAGCTTGGAAGTAAAGACCCAGTACTTC.